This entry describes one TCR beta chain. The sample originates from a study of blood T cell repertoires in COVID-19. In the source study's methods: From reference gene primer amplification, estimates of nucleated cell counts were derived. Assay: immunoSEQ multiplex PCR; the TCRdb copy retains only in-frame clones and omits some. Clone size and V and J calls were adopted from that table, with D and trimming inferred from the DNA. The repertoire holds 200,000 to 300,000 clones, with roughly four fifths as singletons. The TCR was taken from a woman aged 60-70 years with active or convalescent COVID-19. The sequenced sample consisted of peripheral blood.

Written as DNA, the CDR3 is TGTGCCAGCAGCTTAGATCCAACAGATACGCAGTATTTT. Translated: CASSLDPTDTQYF. The V call is TRBV7-9, the J call TRBJ2-3; D unclear. CDR1 is SEHNR and CDR2 is FQNEAQ in the germline V gene (reference sequence). Trimming removed 1 base at V and 3 bases at J, with 5 bases between. The CDR3 is 13 amino acids.